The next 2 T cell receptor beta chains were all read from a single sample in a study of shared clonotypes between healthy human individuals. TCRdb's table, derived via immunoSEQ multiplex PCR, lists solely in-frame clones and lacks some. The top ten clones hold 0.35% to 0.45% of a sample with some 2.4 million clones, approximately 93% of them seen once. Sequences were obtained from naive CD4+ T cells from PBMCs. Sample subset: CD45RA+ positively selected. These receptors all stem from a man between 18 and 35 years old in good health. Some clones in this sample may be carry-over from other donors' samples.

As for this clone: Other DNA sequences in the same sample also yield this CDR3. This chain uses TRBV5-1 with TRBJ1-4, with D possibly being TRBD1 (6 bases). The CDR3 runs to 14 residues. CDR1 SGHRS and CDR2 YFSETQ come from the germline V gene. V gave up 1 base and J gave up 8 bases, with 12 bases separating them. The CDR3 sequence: CASSLNRVGEKLFF. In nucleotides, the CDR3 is TGCGCCAGCAGCTTGAACAGGGTGGGCGAAAAACTGTTTTTT.

The CDR3 sequence is CSARDGLSADTQYF. The CDR3, as DNA: TGCAGCGCACGGGACGGACTATCGGCGGATACGCAGTATTTT. The chain couples TRBV29-1 to TRBJ2-3, with D possibly TRBD2 on 6 matching bases. The CDR3 is 14 residues long. Germline CDR1 is SQVTM and CDR2 is ANQGSEA. Trimming removed 7 bases from V and 6 bases from J, with 20 bases in between.